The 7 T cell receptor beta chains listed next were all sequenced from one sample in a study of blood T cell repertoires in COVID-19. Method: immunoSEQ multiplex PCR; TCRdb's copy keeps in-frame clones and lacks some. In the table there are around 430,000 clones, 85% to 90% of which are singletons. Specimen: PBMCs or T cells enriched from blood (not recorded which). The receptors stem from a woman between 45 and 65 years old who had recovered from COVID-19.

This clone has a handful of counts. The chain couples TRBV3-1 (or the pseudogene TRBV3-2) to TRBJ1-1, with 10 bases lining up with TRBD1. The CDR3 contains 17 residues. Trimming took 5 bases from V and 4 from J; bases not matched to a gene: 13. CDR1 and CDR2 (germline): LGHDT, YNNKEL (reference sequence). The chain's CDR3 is CASSREKTGGAVTEAFF. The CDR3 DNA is TGTGCCAGCAGCAGGGAGAAGACAGGGGGCGCTGTCACTGAAGCTTTCTTT.

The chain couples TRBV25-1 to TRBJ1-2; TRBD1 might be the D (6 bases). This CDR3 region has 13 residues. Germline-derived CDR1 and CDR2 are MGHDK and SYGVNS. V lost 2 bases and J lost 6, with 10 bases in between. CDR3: CASSEPGAHGYTF. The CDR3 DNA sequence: TGTGCCAGCAGTGAACCAGGGGCGCATGGCTACACCTTC.

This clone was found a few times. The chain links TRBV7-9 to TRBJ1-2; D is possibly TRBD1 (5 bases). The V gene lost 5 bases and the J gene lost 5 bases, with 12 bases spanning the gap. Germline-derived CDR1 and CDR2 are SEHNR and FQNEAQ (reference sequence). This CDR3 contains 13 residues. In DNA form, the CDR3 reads TGTGCCAGCAGCCCAACAGGACCTTATGGCTACACCTTC. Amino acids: CASSPTGPYGYTF.

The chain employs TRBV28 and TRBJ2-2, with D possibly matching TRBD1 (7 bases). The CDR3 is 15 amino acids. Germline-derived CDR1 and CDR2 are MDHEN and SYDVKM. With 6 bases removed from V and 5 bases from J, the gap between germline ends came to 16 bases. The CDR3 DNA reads TGTGCCAGCAGGGGGGGACAGTTTATGACCGGGGAGCTGTTTTTT. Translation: CASRGGQFMTGELFF.

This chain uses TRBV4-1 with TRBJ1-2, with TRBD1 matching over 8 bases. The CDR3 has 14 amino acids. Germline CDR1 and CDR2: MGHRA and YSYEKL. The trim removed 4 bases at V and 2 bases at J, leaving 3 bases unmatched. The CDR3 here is CASSPGQENYGYTF. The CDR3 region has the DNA TGCGCCAGCAGCCCGGGACAGGAGAACTATGGCTACACCTTC.

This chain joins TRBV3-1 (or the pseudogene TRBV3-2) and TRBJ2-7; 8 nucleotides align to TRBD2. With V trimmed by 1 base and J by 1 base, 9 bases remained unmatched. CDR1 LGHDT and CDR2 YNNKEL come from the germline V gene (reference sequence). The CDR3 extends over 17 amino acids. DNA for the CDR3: TGTGCCAGCAGCCAAGCGGGAGGGGGTGACTCATCCTACGAGCAGTACTTC. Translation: CASSQAGGGDSSYEQYF.

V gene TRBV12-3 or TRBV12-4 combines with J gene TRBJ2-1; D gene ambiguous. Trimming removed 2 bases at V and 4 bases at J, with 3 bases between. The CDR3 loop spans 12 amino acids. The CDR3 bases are TGTGCCAGCAGTTTATCGTACAATGAGCAGTTCTTC. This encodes CASSLSYNEQFF.